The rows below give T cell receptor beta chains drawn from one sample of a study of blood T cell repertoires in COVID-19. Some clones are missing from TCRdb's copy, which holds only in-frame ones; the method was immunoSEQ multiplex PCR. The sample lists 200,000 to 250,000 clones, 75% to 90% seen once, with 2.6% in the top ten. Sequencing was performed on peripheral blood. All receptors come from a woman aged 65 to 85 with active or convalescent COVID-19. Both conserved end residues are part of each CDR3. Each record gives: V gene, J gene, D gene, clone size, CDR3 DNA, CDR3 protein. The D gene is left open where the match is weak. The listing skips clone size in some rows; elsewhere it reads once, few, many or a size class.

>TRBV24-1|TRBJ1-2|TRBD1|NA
TGTGCCACCAGTGATTCGACAGGGCTTGGCTACACCTTC
CATSDSTGLGYTF
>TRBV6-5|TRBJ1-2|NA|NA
TGTGCCAGCAGGACTGGGAGGGTCGGTGGCTACACCTTC
CASRTGRVGGYTF
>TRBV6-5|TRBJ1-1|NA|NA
TGTGCCAGCAAGGCAGGGCGCGACACTGAAGCTTTCTTT
CASKAGRDTEAFF
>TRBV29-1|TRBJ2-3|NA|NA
TGCAGCGGAGCACGAAGGGGCTCAGATACGCAGTATTTT
CSGARRGSDTQYF
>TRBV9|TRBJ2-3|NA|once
TGTGCCAGCAGCGCCGGGACTAGCACAGATACGCAGTATTTT
CASSAGTSTDTQYF
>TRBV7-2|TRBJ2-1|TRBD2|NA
TGTGCCAGCAGCTGGAGACTAGCGGGAGGGCGGAGAGAGCAGTTCTTC
CASSWRLAGGRREQFF
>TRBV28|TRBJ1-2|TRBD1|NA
TGTGCCAGCAGGAGCGGGGGACAGGGGATCGGCTACACCTTC
CASRSGGQGIGYTF
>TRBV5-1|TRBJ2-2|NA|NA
TGCGCCAGCAGCTTGGGGGCATCGCTCGGCGCCGGGGAGCTGTTTTTT
CASSLGASLGAGELFF
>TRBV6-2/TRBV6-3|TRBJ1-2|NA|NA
TGTGCCAGCAGTTACTCAGAGGGCTCGGGTAACTATGGCTACACCTTC
CASSYSEGSGNYGYTF
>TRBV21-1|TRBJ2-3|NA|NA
TGTGCCAGCAGCGGGCTAGCGCGTACGGATACGCAGTATTTT
CASSGLARTDTQYF
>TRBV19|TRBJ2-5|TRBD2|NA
TGTGCCAGTAGTCCGGGACTAGGGGAGACCCAGTACTTC
CASSPGLGETQYF
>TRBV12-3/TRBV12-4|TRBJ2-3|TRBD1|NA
TGTGCCAGCAGGCTGACAGGGGGTGATACGCAGTATTTT
CASRLTGGDTQYF
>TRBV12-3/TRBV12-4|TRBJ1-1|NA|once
TGTGCCAGCCTCCTCTACACTGAAGCTTTCTTT
CASLLYTEAFF
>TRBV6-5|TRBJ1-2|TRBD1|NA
TGTGCCAGCAGTTACCAGGGACAGGGAAGCCCCAGGGCCTTC
CASSYQGQGSPRAF
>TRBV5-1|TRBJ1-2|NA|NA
TGCGCCAGCAGCACAGGGTACCATGGCTACACCTTC
CASSTGYHGYTF
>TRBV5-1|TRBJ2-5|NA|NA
TGCGCCAGCAGCCCAGGGGCTAGCGGTGAAGAGACCCAGTACTTC
CASSPGASGEETQYF
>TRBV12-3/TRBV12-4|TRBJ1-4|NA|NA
TGTGCCAGCCGATCCTCGGGTGAAAAACTGTTTTTT
CASRSSGEKLFF
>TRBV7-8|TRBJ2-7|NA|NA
TGTGCCAGCAGCTCCAGGTTATACTACGAGCAGTACTTC
CASSSRLYYEQYF
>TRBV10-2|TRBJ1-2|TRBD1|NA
TGCGCCAGCAGTGACTCGGACAGGGGTAGAGGCTACACCTTC
CASSDSDRGRGYTF
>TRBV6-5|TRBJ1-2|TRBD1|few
TGTGCCAGCAGTTACGGGGGACAGACATATGGCTACACCTTC
CASSYGGQTYGYTF
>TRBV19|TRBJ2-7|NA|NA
TGTGCCACCGCTTCGGGTAGTCTAGGCTACGAGCAGTACTTC
CATASGSLGYEQYF
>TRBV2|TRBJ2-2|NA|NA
TGTGCCAGCAGTTATCAACAGGAGCTCGGGGAGCTGTTTTTT
CASSYQQELGELFF
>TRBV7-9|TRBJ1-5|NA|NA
TGTGCCAGCAGCCTGGATGTAGGGGAGGTTCATTTT
CASSLDVGEVHF
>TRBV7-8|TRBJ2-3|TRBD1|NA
TGTGCCAGCAGCTTAACGGACAGGGAAACAGATACGCAGTATTTT
CASSLTDRETDTQYF
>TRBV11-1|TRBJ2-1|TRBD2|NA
TGTGCCAGCAGCTGGAGGACTAGCGGGAGTTTTGAGCAGTTCTTC
CASSWRTSGSFEQFF
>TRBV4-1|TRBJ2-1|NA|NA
TGCGCCAGCAGCCAAGGGAGGAACCACAATGAGCAGTTCTTC
CASSQGRNHNEQFF
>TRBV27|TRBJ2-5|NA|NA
TGTGCCAGCAGTTTATCGTGGGGGGTTGGAGAGACCCAGTACTTC
CASSLSWGVGETQYF
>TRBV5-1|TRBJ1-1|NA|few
TGCGCCAGCAGCTTCGGGGGGGTACTTATGAACACTGAAGCTTTCTTT
CASSFGGVLMNTEAFF
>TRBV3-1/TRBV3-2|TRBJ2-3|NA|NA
TGTGCCAGCAGCCAATTTGGTGGGGGGTGGACAGATACGCAGTATTTT
CASSQFGGGWTDTQYF
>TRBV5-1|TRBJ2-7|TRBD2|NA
TGCGCCAGCAGCTTGGGCGGGGGACTCTCCTACGAGCAGTACTTC
CASSLGGGLSYEQYF
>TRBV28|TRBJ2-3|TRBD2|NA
TGTGCCAGCAGTCCCCTAGCGGGAGACATCACAGATACGCAGTATTTT
CASSPLAGDITDTQYF
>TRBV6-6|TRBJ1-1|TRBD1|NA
TGTGCCAGCAGTCCTGGTCAGGGGACAGCCCTTCTGAACACTGAAGCTTTCTTT
CASSPGQGTALLNTEAFF
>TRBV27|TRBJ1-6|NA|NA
TGTGCCAGCAGCTGGGGGCAGTCTTGGATTAATTCACCCCTCCACTTT
CASSWGQSWINSPLHF
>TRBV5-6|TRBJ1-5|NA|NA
TGTGCCAGCAGCTTCTTTACAGGAAATAGCAATCAGCCCCAGCATTTT
CASSFFTGNSNQPQHF
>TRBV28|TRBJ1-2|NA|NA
TGTGCCAGCAGTAAGGGGGATGGCTATGGCTACACCTTC
CASSKGDGYGYTF